This T cell receptor beta chain was sequenced during a study of Ad26.COV2.S vaccination and SARS-CoV-2 variants. The sample's treatment: around 19 received Ad26.COV2.S at low or high dose, single or two shots; several received placebo; per-sample allocation not given. The samples date from day 63 after the first vaccine or placebo injection. CDR3 length: 18 residues. Per the germline V gene, CDR1 is GTSNPN and CDR2 is SVGIG (reference sequence). V shed 6 bases and J shed 0 bases, with 21 bases lying between them. Sequencing used immunoSEQ multiplex PCR; TCRdb keeps in-frame clones, though not all of them. This table has some 480,000 clones, around 88% appearing once.

The chain links TRBV30 to TRBJ2-6; D not certain. This clonotype was obtained from a person aged 18-65 years who received the Ad26.COV2.S COVID-19 vaccine or a placebo. This sample comprised peripheral blood, obtained in a trial of Ad26.COV2.S vaccine versus placebo. The CDR3: CACSLTRTFSSGANVLTF. The CDR3 nucleotides read TGTGCCTGTAGTTTAACGCGAACTTTTAGCTCTGGGGCCAACGTCCTGACTTTC.